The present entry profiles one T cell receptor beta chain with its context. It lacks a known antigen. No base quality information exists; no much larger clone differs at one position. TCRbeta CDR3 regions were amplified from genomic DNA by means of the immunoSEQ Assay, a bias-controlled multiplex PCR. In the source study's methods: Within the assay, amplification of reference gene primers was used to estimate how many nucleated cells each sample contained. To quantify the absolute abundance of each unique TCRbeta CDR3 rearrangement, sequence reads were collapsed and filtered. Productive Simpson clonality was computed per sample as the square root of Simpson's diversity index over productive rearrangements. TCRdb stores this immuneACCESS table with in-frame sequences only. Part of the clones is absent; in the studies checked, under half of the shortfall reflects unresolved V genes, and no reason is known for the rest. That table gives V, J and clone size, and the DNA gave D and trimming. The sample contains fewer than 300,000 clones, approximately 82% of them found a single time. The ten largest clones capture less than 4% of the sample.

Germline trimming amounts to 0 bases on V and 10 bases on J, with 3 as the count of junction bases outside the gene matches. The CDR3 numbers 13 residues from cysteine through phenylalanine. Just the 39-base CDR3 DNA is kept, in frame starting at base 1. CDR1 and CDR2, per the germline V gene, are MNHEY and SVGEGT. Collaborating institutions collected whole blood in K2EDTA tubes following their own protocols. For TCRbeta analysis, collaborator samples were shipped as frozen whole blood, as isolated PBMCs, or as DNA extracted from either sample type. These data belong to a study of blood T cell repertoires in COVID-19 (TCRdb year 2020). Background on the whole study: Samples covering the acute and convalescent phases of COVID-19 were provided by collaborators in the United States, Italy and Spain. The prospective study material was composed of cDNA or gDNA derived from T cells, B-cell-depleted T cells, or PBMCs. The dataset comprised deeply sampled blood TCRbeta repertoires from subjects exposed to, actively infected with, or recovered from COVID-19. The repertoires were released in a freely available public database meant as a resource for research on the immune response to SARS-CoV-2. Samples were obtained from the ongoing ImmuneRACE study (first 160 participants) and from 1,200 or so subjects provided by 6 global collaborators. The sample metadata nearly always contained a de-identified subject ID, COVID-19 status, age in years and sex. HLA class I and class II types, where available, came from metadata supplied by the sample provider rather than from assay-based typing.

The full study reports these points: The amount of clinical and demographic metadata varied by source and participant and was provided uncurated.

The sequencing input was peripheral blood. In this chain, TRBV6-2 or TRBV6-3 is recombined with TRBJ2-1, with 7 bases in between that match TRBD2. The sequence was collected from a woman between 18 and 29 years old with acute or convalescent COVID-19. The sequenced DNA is TGTGCCAGCAGTTACTCCGTGGGGGGGGAGCAGTTCTTC. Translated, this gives CASSYSVGGEQFF.